These 26 T cell receptor beta chains came from one sample sequenced in a study of cytomegalovirus exposure and HLA in healthy donors. The PCR contained 60 Vbeta and 13 Jbeta primers. Sequencing used immunoSEQ multiplex PCR; TCRdb keeps in-frame clones, though not all of them. The data show about 82,000 clones, and the top ten clones hold around 1.1%. The sample consisted of PBMCs. Receptors originate from a woman in her twenties or thirties in good health and CMV-seronegative.

The J gene is TRBJ1-2, the V gene TRBV28; D is undetermined. Trimming removed 7 bases at V and 6 bases at J, with 9 bases between. This CDR3 is 11 amino acids long. From germline, CDR1 is MDHEN and CDR2 SYDVKM. As DNA, the CDR3 is TGTGCCAGCACCGACTCAGATGGCTACACCTTC. It encodes CASTDSDGYTF.

The V call is TRBV5-1, the J call TRBJ2-3, with 10 nucleotides matching TRBD2. The trim removed 5 bases at V and 6 bases at J, leaving 9 bases unmatched. Germline loops: CDR1 SGHRS, CDR2 YFSETQ. The CDR3 totals 15 residues. CDR3 DNA sequence: TGCGCCAGCAGAGTTAGCGGGGGGACTCCCGATACGCAGTATTTT. It yields the protein CASRVSGGTPDTQYF.

V is TRBV27 and J is TRBJ2-7, with 7 bases aligning to TRBD1. Per the germline V gene, CDR1 is MNHEY and CDR2 is SMNVEV (reference sequence). The trim removed 4 bases at V and 1 base at J, leaving 10 bases unmatched. CDR3 length equals 16 residues. CDR3 sequence (DNA): TGTGCCAGCAGTTCTAATGGACAGGCTATGTCCTACGAGCAGTACTTC. Translation: CASSSNGQAMSYEQYF.

The chain uses TRBV19 and TRBJ2-7, with a possible D match to TRBD2 (5 bases). Per germline, CDR1 LNHDA and CDR2 SQIVND (reference sequence). CDR3 size: 11 residues. V lost 3 bases, J lost 5 bases, and 5 bases lay in between. CDR3: CASSMEDEQYF. CDR3 nucleotides: TGTGCCAGTAGTATGGAGGACGAGCAGTACTTC.

The rearrangement joins TRBV9 to TRBJ1-1; TRBD1 might be the D (5 bases). The length of the CDR3 is 14 residues. Germline-derived CDR1 and CDR2 are SGDLS and YYNGEE. The V and J ends lost 5 bases and 7 bases respectively, with 18 bases between them. Written as DNA, the CDR3 is TGTGCCAGCAGTCCAGGGCCTCTTCTGGGTGAAGCTTTCTTT. Translated: CASSPGPLLGEAFF.

The rearrangement joins TRBV5-1 to TRBJ1-2, with 7 bases fitting TRBD1. Looked up from germline, CDR1 is SGHRS and CDR2 is YFSETQ. V shed 4 bases and J 7 bases; nucleotides not matched to a gene: 7. There are 13 residues in the CDR3. The CDR3 spells CASSNSGGVGYTF. CDR3 sequence (DNA): TGCGCCAGCAGCAATTCAGGGGGTGTTGGCTACACCTTC. Variable domain in full (rest from reference TRBV5-1 and TRBJ1-2): KAGVTQTPRYLIKTRGQQVTLSCSPISGHRSVSWYQQTPGQGLQFLFEYFSETQRNKGNFPGRFSGRQFSNSRSEMNVSTLELGDSALYLCASSNSGGVGYTFGSGTRLTVV.

The chain has TRBV27 and TRBJ1-1; a possible D gene is TRBD1 (6 bases). V lost 6 bases to trimming and J lost 1 base, with 18 bases between them. In germline, CDR1 is MNHEY, CDR2 SMNVEV (reference sequence). The CDR3 extends over 16 amino acids. The CDR3 reads CASSPRTEWKNTEAFF. The CDR3 bases are TGTGCCAGCAGCCCTAGGACAGAATGGAAGAACACTGAAGCTTTCTTT.

This chain connects TRBV18 to TRBJ2-5; D remains unclear. Trimming pared 4 bases from V and 3 bases from J, leaving 3 bases between. CDR3 length: 11 amino acids. The V gene's germline CDR1 is KGHSH and CDR2 LQKENI. CDR3 DNA: TGTGCCAGCTCACTTAAAGAGACCCAGTACTTC. This translates into CASSLKETQYF.

This chain links TRBV7-2 with TRBJ2-1, with 7 bases identical to TRBD2. Unmatched junction bases numbered 3, after V lost 2 bases and J lost 5 bases. Germline V CDR1 and CDR2: SGHTA, FQGNSA. The CDR3 length is 14 residues. The CDR3 spells CASSLRLADNEQFF. CDR3 coding DNA: TGTGCCAGCAGCTTACGGCTAGCGGACAATGAGCAGTTCTTC.

The rearrangement uses TRBV10-2 and TRBJ2-5, with 15 bases matching TRBD2. The J segment lost 5 bases and the V segment lost 3 bases, leaving 7 bases of the junction unmatched. The CDR3 has 17 residues. Germline lookup yields CDR1 WSHSY and CDR2 SAAADI. The CDR3 sequence is CASSEWTSGGAGETQYF. Written as DNA, the CDR3 is TGCGCCAGCAGTGAATGGACTAGCGGGGGGGCTGGGGAGACCCAGTACTTC.

The V and J genes are TRBV7-2 and TRBJ2-3; tentative D call: TRBD2 (5 bases). This CDR3 region has 15 residues. V lost 6 bases to trimming and J lost 0 bases, with 13 bases between them. Germline CDR1 and CDR2: SGHTA and FQGNSA. CDR3: CASSFLAPSTDTQYF. CDR3 sequence (DNA): TGTGCCAGCAGTTTTCTAGCACCTAGCACAGATACGCAGTATTTT.

This chain joins TRBV19 and TRBJ2-5; D not certain. Germline CDR1 reads LNHDA; CDR2 reads SQIVND (reference sequence). The CDR3 extends over 15 amino acids. With 6 bases removed from V and 0 bases from J, the gap between germline ends came to 14 bases. The CDR3 is CASSLRGSYQETQYF. Here the CDR3 DNA reads TGTGCCAGTAGCCTTCGCGGTAGCTACCAAGAGACCCAGTACTTC.

V is TRBV29-1 and J is TRBJ2-7; 8 bases match TRBD1. The CDR3 contains 12 residues. The V gene's germline CDR1 is SQVTM and CDR2 ANQGSEA. J gave up 3 bases and V 4 bases, and 2 bases lay outside the gene matches. The CDR3 DNA reads as TGCAGCGTTGTCGACAGGGGCTACGAGCAGTACTTC. Translated, it gives CSVVDRGYEQYF.

This chain links TRBV19 with TRBJ1-1; D remains ambiguous. The CDR3 extends over 17 amino acids. Germline V gene sequence: CDR1 LNHDA, CDR2 SQIVND (reference sequence). The germline V and J ends were trimmed by 2 bases and 0 bases, with 16 bases remaining between them. CDR3 residues: CASSIRVPGFMNTEAFF. CDR3 nucleotide sequence: TGTGCCAGTAGTATAAGAGTACCAGGATTCATGAACACTGAAGCTTTCTTT.

The chain links TRBV4-1 to TRBJ1-1; TRBD1 might be the D (5 bases). Trimming pared 0 bases from V and 6 bases from J, leaving 11 bases between. CDR3 size: 14 residues. Germline V gene lookup returns CDR1 MGHRA and CDR2 YSYEKL. The CDR3 DNA sequence: TGCGCCAGCAGCCAAGATCCAGGGATCCCTGAAGCTTTCTTT. Protein: CASSQDPGIPEAFF.

The rearrangement links TRBV19 to TRBJ1-1; tentative D call: TRBD1 (6 bases). Germline CDR1 LNHDA, CDR2 SQIVND (reference sequence). Trimming took off 7 bases at V and 4 bases at J, with 19 bases between the two ends. The CDR3 is made up of 15 amino acids. The CDR3 coding sequence is TGTGCCAGTAAAGAGACAGGCACTTCTAGCACTGAAGCTTTCTTT. This gives the protein CASKETGTSSTEAFF.

This chain uses TRBV2 with TRBJ2-7; a possible D gene is TRBD2 (7 bases). V lost 7 bases and J 6 bases, leaving 19 bases between the germline ends. The CDR3 loop spans 14 amino acids. CDR1 is SNHLY and CDR2 is FYNNEI in the germline V gene. This CDR3 is CASTLTGGAPEQYF. The CDR3 nucleotides are TGTGCCAGCACTCTCACTGGGGGGGCCCCCGAGCAGTACTTC.

The rearrangement links TRBV5-8 to TRBJ1-2; 8 bases agree with TRBD1. The CDR3 runs 15 residues. Germline CDR1 is SGHTS and CDR2 is YDEGEE. Trimming at V came to 0 bases and at J to 4 bases, leaving 5 bases not matched to a gene. The CDR3 bases are TGTGCCAGCAGCTTGGGGACGGACAGGGCCTATGGCTACACCTTC. Translation gives CASSLGTDRAYGYTF. The full variable domain, in which reference TRBV5-8 and TRBJ1-2 provide the parts outside the CDR3, is EAGVTQSPTHLIKTRGQQATLRCSPISGHTSVYWYQQALGLGLQFLLWYDEGEERNRGNFPPRFSGRQFPNYSSELNVNALELEDSALYLCASSLGTDRAYGYTFGSGTRLTVV.

The genes are TRBV19 and TRBJ1-1; TRBD1 might be the D (6 bases). This CDR3 is built from 16 residues. Trimming removed 3 bases at V and 3 bases at J, with 17 bases between. In germline, CDR1 is LNHDA, CDR2 SQIVND (reference sequence). CDR3 amino acids: CASSIRGGVRDTEAFF. In DNA, the CDR3 is TGTGCCAGTAGTATTAGGGGGGGAGTTAGGGACACTGAAGCTTTCTTT.

The rearrangement links TRBV29-1 to TRBJ2-1, with TRBD1 matching over 9 bases. Germline CDR1 and CDR2: SQVTM and ANQGSEA. This CDR3 spans 14 amino acids. J gave up 5 bases and V 7 bases, and 9 bases lay outside the gene matches. CDR3 region: CSAQDRGGHNEQFF. CDR3 DNA: TGCAGCGCACAGGACAGGGGAGGGCACAATGAGCAGTTCTTC.

The V and J genes are TRBV28 and TRBJ2-7; 7 nucleotides line up with TRBD2. CDR1 is MDHEN and CDR2 is SYDVKM in the germline V gene. CDR3 size: 14 residues. The V and J ends lost 8 bases and 2 bases, in that order; junction bases with no gene match: 9. CDR3 bases: TGTGCCAGCTGCCGGGGGGACTGGCCCTACGAGCAGTACTTC. Translation: CASCRGDWPYEQYF.

The CDR3 bases are TGTGCCAGCAGCGTAGAGACTAGCGGGATTAGAGATACGCAGTATTTT. Amino acids: CASSVETSGIRDTQYF. This chain joins TRBV9 and TRBJ2-3; 11 bases fit TRBD2. Germline trimming cut 0 bases from V and 5 bases from J; bases unmatched to any gene: 5. The CDR3 sequence is 16 residues long. Germline V gene data show CDR1 as SGDLS and CDR2 as YYNGEE.

The rearrangement joins TRBV7-9 to TRBJ2-7; D might be TRBD2 (5 bases). This CDR3 has 12 amino acids. The V gene's germline CDR1 is SEHNR and CDR2 FQNEAQ (reference sequence). V lost 3 bases and J 2 bases, leaving 5 bases between the germline ends. CDR3 nucleotides: TGTGCCAGCAGCTTGGGAGCCTACGAGCAGTACTTC. It encodes CASSLGAYEQYF.

V is TRBV25-1 and J is TRBJ2-1; 7 bases fit TRBD1. The CDR3 covers 16 residues. V lost 4 bases, J lost 2 bases, and 8 bases stayed unmatched. From germline, CDR1 is MGHDK and CDR2 SYGVNS. The CDR3 DNA sequence: TGTGCCAGCAGTGCCACCGCCGGGACAGCCTACAATGAGCAGTTCTTC. This sequence encodes CASSATAGTAYNEQFF.

The chain couples TRBV4-2 to TRBJ1-5, with 10 bases identical to TRBD1. With V trimmed by 0 bases and J by 9 bases, 5 bases remained unmatched. Germline V gene sequence: CDR1 LGHNA, CDR2 YNFKEQ. This CDR3 is built from 15 residues. CDR3 protein: CASSQDRTGGGPQHF. CDR3 DNA: TGTGCCAGCAGCCAAGATCGGACAGGGGGAGGGCCCCAGCATTTT.

V usage is TRBV27 and J usage is TRBJ1-5; D remains ambiguous. Germline loops: CDR1 MNHEY, CDR2 SMNVEV (reference sequence). Trimming took 3 bases from V and 0 from J, leaving 9 bases between them. The CDR3 is made up of 15 amino acids. The CDR3 coding sequence is TGTGCCAGCAGTTTCGATGGCCATAGCAATCAGCCCCAGCATTTT. Protein product: CASSFDGHSNQPQHF.